These 3 T cell receptor beta chains were sequenced from one sample in a study of blood T cell repertoires in COVID-19. The data were produced by immunoSEQ multiplex PCR, yet TCRdb's version contains in-frame clones alone and is incomplete. This table holds approximately 93,000 clones, about 87% found once. Sequencing was done on a sample of peripheral blood. The receptors were gathered from a man in his 60s with acute or convalescent COVID-19.

In DNA form, the CDR3 reads TGTGCCAGCAGCCCAAGCGGGGGGGCCGTCACCGGGGAGCTGTTTTTT. Its protein product is CASSPSGGAVTGELFF. This chain links TRBV7-3 with TRBJ2-2; 10 bases match TRBD2. The J segment lost 4 bases and the V segment lost 5 bases, leaving 7 bases of the junction unmatched. Germline CDR1 reads SGHTA; CDR2 reads FQGTGA. The CDR3 spans 16 residues.

The rearrangement joins TRBV28 to TRBJ1-2; D is perhaps TRBD1 (6 bases). The CDR3 extends over 12 amino acids. The V end was cut by 5 bases, the J end by 8 bases, with 12 bases between. CDR1 and CDR2 (germline): MDHEN, SYDVKM. This CDR3 is CASSVLRGGYTF. The DNA for the CDR3 is TGTGCCAGCAGTGTCCTCAGGGGAGGCTACACCTTC.

V is TRBV27 and J is TRBJ1-5; tentative D call: TRBD1 (5 bases). CDR1 MNHEY and CDR2 SMNVEV come from the germline V gene (reference sequence). Deletions cut 7 bases from V and 3 bases from J, with 13 bases between. The CDR3 extends over 14 amino acids. CDR3 sequence reads: CASTTGGNNQPQHF. CDR3 coding DNA: TGTGCCAGCACTACCGGGGGGAACAATCAGCCCCAGCATTTT.